This T cell receptor (beta chain) stems from a study of blood T cells in healthy people across ages. Findings of the study overall: The long-lived group displayed more naive CD4+ cells, plus higher diversity, than the aged donors did. Considered underestimates were the diversity estimates obtained from one million T cells.

Alongside a J-beta primer mix, a sample-barcoded 5' primer served in a second PCR lasting roughly 6 to 11 cycles. TCRdb reprocessed the 5' RACE reads with MiXCR, giving one entry per CDR3 protein. The data show approximately 800,000 distinct CDR3 sequences, 45% to 70% seen once. This clonotype was observed a few times. The target antigen is unknown. V was cut by 4 bases and J by 2 bases, with 10 bases left in between. Germline CDR1 and CDR2: MNHEY and SVGAGI. This CDR3 is built from 14 residues. This TCR came from a man in his forties in good health. The sequenced sample consisted of blood. The J gene is TRBJ2-3, the V gene TRBV6-5; the D gene could be TRBD1 or TRBD2 (5 bases each). The CDR3 DNA follows: TGTGCCAGCAGTTCGAGGGACCACACAGATACGCAGTATTTT. It translates to CASSSRDHTDTQYF.